This T cell receptor beta chain came from a study of Ad26.COV2.S vaccination and SARS-CoV-2 variants. Treatment in this sample: some 20 received Ad26.COV2.S at low or high dose, single or two shots; 5 received placebo; per-sample allocation not given. Repertoires come from day 63 after the first vaccine or placebo injection. Germline V CDR1 and CDR2: LGHNA, YSLEER. The CDR3 totals 14 residues. V was clipped by 5 bases and J by 0 bases; unmatched bases: 4. Here immunoSEQ multiplex PCR was the method, and the copy in TCRdb shows in-frame clones only, minus some. The repertoire consists of some 450,000 clones, with 90% occurring once and the leading ten covering roughly 4%.

The rearrangement joins TRBV4-3 to TRBJ2-7, with 7 bases aligning to TRBD1. The sample was peripheral blood, taken in a trial of Ad26.COV2.S vaccine versus placebo. This sequence originates from a person between 18 and 59 years old who received the Ad26.COV2.S COVID-19 vaccine or a placebo. CDR3 coding DNA: TGCGCCAGCAGCAACGACAGGGCCTCCTACGAGCAGTACTTC. This codes for CASSNDRASYEQYF.